This T cell receptor beta chain was observed in a study of OX40 agonist ivuxolimab in advanced cancers. Across the whole study: Intravenous ivuxolimab at 0.01 to 10 mg/kg was given to patients every 2 weeks. Those enrolled were around 87% male, with a mean age of around 60 years and ages from about 20 to 85.

Blood draws occurred at baseline, cycle 4 day 1, and cycle 7 day 1. V was trimmed by 4 bases and J by 6 bases, leaving 28 bases between them. The CDR3 extends over 19 amino acids. The germline V gene has CDR1 SGHTA and CDR2 FQGTGA. Study outcomes and limitations: The CD4+ and CD8+ T cells in the blood had expanded clonally by week 6 at 0.1 to 3.0 mg/kg.

This table comes from immunoSEQ multiplex PCR, and its TCRdb copy is limited to in-frame clones, with some not included. Of approximately 77,000 clones in the sample, 75% to 90% are singletons; the top ten hold 2% to 2.5%. This clone has just one count. Its target is unknown. Specimen: CD4+ or CD8+ T cells sorted from blood, collected in a trial of the OX40 agonist ivuxolimab. The gene calls are TRBV7-3 and TRBJ1-5, with D perhaps TRBD1 (5 bases). The clonotype was recovered from an adult with an advanced solid tumor such as melanoma, head and neck, liver or kidney cancer. DNA for the CDR3: TGTGCCAGCAGCTCGAACGACAGTTTTGTGCCCCACCGGCGTCAGCCCCAGCATTTT. Its translation is CASSSNDSFVPHRRQPQHF.